What follows are 4 T cell receptor beta chains derived from one specimen sequenced in a study of long-term antiretroviral therapy in people with HIV. The assay used was immunoSEQ (version v3.0), run at survey level. Sequencing used immunoSEQ multiplex PCR; TCRdb keeps in-frame clones, though not all of them. The data hold 26,000 or so clones, with around 89% observed a single time. The source was unsorted PBMCs, collected 0.5 years after starting antiretroviral therapy. The receptors were sampled from a woman aged 18 to 35 with HIV.

This rearrangement joins TRBV9 to TRBJ2-2; 7 bases agree with TRBD2. J gave up 2 bases and V 1 base, and 2 bases lay outside the gene matches. The CDR3 consists of 15 residues. Germline V CDR1 and CDR2: SGDLS, YYNGEE. The DNA of the CDR3 is TGTGCCAGCAGCGTAAAGCGGGACAACACCGGGGAGCTGTTTTTT. This translates into CASSVKRDNTGELFF.

V is TRBV4-3 and J is TRBJ1-1; the D gene is possibly TRBD1 (5 bases). Germline values: CDR1 LGHNA, CDR2 YSLEER. The CDR3 length is 15 residues. V lost 0 bases to trimming and J lost 3 bases, with 11 bases between them. Written as DNA, the CDR3 is TGCGCCAGCAGCCAAGATTCGGGGGATGACACTGAAGCTTTCTTT. Encoded protein: CASSQDSGDDTEAFF.

The chain has TRBV27 and TRBJ2-3, with D perhaps TRBD1 (6 bases). Germline V gene sequence: CDR1 MNHEY, CDR2 SMNVEV (reference sequence). V dropped 2 bases and J dropped 2 bases, with 14 bases sitting between them. This CDR3 comprises 16 residues. The CDR3 region has the DNA TGTGCCAGCAGTTTAGGGGACACTACGCTCACAGATACGCAGTATTTT. Its translation: CASSLGDTTLTDTQYF.

V is TRBV6-6 and J is TRBJ2-3, with D hard to call. The germline V and J ends were trimmed by 2 bases and 2 bases, with 8 bases remaining between them. Germline V gives CDR1 MNHNY, CDR2 SVGAGI (reference sequence). CDR3 size: 14 residues. The CDR3, as DNA: TGTGCCAGCAGTTACAGCGACACCACAGATACGCAGTATTTT. It codes for CASSYSDTTDTQYF.